Below, 4 T cell receptor beta chains from the same sample are listed, as sequenced in a study of T cell repertoires in cytomegalovirus infection. TCRdb used MiXCR to reprocess the reads, holding one entry per CDR3 protein. The repertoire holds 100,000 to 150,000 distinct CDR3 sequences, with roughly 9% as singletons. Sequencing was carried out using PBMCs. The receptors stem from a human donor in good health (CMV status not recorded). Some clones in this sample may be carry-over from other donors' samples.

The sample holds a few counts of this clonotype. This chain connects TRBV28 to TRBJ1-3, with 7 bases identical to TRBD1. Per the germline V gene, CDR1 is MDHEN and CDR2 is SYDVKM. The CDR3 extends over 17 amino acids. The V gene end was trimmed by 5 bases and the J gene end by 0 bases; junction bases not matched to a gene: 10. CDR3 bases: TGTGCCAGCAGTCGACGACAGGGATCTTCCTCTGGAAACACCATATATTTT. As protein: CASSRRQGSSSGNTIYF.

Only one count was recorded for this clonotype. The V gene is TRBV24-1, the J gene TRBJ1-4, with D maybe TRBD1 (5 bases). Trimming pared 5 bases from V and 10 bases from J, leaving 10 bases between. The CDR3 covers 12 residues. Per the germline V gene, CDR1 is KGHDR and CDR2 is SFDVKD. The CDR3 reads CATSARGGKLFF. The CDR3 DNA sequence: TGTGCCACCAGTGCAAGGGGAGGAAAACTGTTTTTT.

In its sample, this clonotype was seen a few times. The chain is built from TRBV20-1 and TRBJ2-7, with TRBD1 matching 9 bases. Trimming cost V 6 bases and J 3 bases; bases outside gene matches: 9. The germline V gene encodes CDR1 DFQATT and CDR2 SNEGSKA (reference sequence). The length of the CDR3 is 14 residues. The CDR3 DNA reads as TGCAGTGCAAACAGGGGGCTCCTTAGCTACGAGCAGTACTTC. Translating gives CSANRGLLSYEQYF.

This clonotype turned up a few times. The V call is TRBV7-3, the J call TRBJ1-1, with 7 nucleotides matching TRBD1. The germline V gene encodes CDR1 SGHTA and CDR2 FQGTGA. The CDR3 sequence is 15 residues long. Losses at the gene ends were 5 bases for V and 2 bases for J; bases not matched to a gene: 8. The CDR3 DNA follows: TGTGCCAGCAGCCTTCGACAGGGCCCTAACACTGAAGCTTTCTTT. Translating gives CASSLRQGPNTEAFF.